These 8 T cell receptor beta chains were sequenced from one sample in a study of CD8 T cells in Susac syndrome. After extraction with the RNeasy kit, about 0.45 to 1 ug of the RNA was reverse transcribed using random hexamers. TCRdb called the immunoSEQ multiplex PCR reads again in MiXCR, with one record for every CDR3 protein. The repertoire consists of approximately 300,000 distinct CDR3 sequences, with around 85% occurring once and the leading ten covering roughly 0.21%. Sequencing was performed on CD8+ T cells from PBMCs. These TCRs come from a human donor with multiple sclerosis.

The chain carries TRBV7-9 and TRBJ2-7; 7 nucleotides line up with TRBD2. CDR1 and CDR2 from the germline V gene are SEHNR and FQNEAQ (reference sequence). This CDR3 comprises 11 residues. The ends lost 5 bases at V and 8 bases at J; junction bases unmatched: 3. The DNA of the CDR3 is TGTGCCAGCAGCGAAGGGACTAAGCAGTACTTC. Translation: CASSEGTKQYF. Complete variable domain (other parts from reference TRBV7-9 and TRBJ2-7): DTGVSQNPRHKITKRGQNVTFRCDPISEHNRLYWYRQTLGQGPEFLTYFQNEAQLEKSRLLSDRFSAERPKGSFSTLEIQRTEQGDSAMYLCASSEGTKQYFGPGTRLTVT.

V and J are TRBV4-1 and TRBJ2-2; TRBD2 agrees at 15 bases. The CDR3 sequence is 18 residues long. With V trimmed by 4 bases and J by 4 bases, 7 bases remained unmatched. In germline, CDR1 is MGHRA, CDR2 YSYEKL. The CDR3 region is CASSLRTSGRASTGELFF. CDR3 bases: TGCGCCAGCAGCCTCCGGACTAGCGGGAGGGCTAGCACCGGGGAGCTGTTTTTT.

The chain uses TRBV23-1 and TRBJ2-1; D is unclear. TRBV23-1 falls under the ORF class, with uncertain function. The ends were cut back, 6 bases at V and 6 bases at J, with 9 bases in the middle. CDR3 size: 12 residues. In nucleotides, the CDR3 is TGCGCCAGCAGCCCCCTATTCAATGAGCAGTTCTTC. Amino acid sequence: CASSPLFNEQFF.

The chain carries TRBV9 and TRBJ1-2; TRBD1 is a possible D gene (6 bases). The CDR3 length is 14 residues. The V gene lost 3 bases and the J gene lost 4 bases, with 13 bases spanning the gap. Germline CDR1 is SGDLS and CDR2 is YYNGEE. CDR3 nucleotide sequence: TGTGCCAGCAGCGACACAGGGCCCCTCTATGGCTACACCTTC. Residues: CASSDTGPLYGYTF.

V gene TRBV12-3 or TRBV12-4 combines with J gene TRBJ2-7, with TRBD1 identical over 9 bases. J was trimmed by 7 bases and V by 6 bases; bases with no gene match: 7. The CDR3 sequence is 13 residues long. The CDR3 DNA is TGTGCCAGCAGCCCTCCGACAGGGGGAGAGCAGTACTTC. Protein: CASSPPTGGEQYF.

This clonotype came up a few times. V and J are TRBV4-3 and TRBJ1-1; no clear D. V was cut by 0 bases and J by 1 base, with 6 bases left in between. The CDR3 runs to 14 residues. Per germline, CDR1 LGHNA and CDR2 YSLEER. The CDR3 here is CASSQDDTNTEAFF. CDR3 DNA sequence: TGCGCCAGCAGCCAAGATGACACGAACACTGAAGCTTTCTTT.

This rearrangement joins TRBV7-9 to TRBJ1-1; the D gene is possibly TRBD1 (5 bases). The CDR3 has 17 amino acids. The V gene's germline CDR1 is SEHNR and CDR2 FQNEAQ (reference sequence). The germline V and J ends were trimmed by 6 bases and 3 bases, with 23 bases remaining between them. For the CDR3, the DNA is TGTGCCAGCAGGGGGGAAAGACGGACTTACCTGGACACTGAAGCTTTCTTT. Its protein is CASRGERRTYLDTEAFF.

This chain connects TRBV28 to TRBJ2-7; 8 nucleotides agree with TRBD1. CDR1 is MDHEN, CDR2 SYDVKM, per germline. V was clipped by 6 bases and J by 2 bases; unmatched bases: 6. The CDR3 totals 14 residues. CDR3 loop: CASRGQELPYEQYF. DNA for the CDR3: TGTGCCAGCAGGGGACAGGAACTCCCCTACGAGCAGTACTTC.